These 8 T cell receptor beta chains were sequenced from one sample in a study of Ad26.COV2.S vaccination and SARS-CoV-2 variants. Sample treatment: approximately 18 received Ad26.COV2.S at low or high dose, single or two shots; 5 received placebo; per-sample allocation not given. Samples analyzed were those drawn on day 63 after the first vaccine or placebo injection. Assay: immunoSEQ multiplex PCR; the TCRdb copy retains only in-frame clones and omits some. Among under 600,000 clones listed, roughly nine tenths were seen once. The material was peripheral blood, obtained in a trial of Ad26.COV2.S vaccine versus placebo. Receptors originate from a person between 18 and 59 years old who received the Ad26.COV2.S COVID-19 vaccine or a placebo.

The chain recombines TRBV28 with TRBJ2-7, with TRBD1 identical over 12 bases. From germline, CDR1 is MDHEN and CDR2 SYDVKM. The ends lost 5 bases at V and 4 bases at J; junction bases unmatched: 3. The CDR3 sequence is 14 residues long. In nucleotides, the CDR3 is TGTGCCAGCAGTGAGGGACAGGGGGCGTACGAGCAGTACTTC. Protein sequence: CASSEGQGAYEQYF.

The chain links TRBV15 to TRBJ1-5, with 8 bases fitting TRBD1. Per germline, CDR1 LNHNV and CDR2 YYDKDF (reference sequence). The CDR3 has 14 amino acids. V dropped 4 bases and J dropped 4; count of bases not matched to a gene: 3. The CDR3: CATSINRGNQPQHF. The CDR3 DNA reads TGTGCCACCAGCATAAACAGGGGGAATCAGCCCCAGCATTTT.

V and J are TRBV9 and TRBJ2-2, with D possibly called TRBD1 or TRBD2 (5 bases each). The V gene's germline CDR1 is SGDLS and CDR2 YYNGEE. Trimming shortened V by 4 bases and J by 4 bases, and 17 bases separated the two germline ends. The CDR3 is 16 residues long. CDR3 sequence reads: CASSLVGERGTGELFF. The CDR3 nucleotides are TGTGCCAGCAGCCTAGTGGGGGAAAGGGGCACCGGGGAGCTGTTTTTT.

The chain is built from TRBV30 and TRBJ2-2; possibly TRBD2 for D (5 bases). With 4 bases removed from V and 1 base from J, the gap between germline ends came to 10 bases. CDR1 and CDR2 from the germline V gene are GTSNPN and SVGIG (reference sequence). The CDR3 loop spans 14 amino acids. The CDR3 reads CAWNLLGNTGELFF. The CDR3 DNA is TGTGCCTGGAATTTACTAGGGAACACCGGGGAGCTGTTTTTT.

The V gene is TRBV9, the J gene TRBJ2-3; D possibly corresponds to TRBD1 (6 bases). The CDR3 contains 17 residues. CDR1 is SGDLS and CDR2 is YYNGEE in the germline V gene. Between the trimmed V and J ends, which lost 4 bases and 1 base, there was a span of 19 bases. DNA of the CDR3: TGTGCCAGCAGCCTACGACCACAGGGAATGGGCACAGATACGCAGTATTTT. Translating gives CASSLRPQGMGTDTQYF.

CDR3 in amino acids: CASSVGLVVNEQFF. The CDR3 coding sequence is TGTGCCAGCAGCGTGGGACTAGTCGTCAATGAGCAGTTCTTC. This chain links TRBV9 with TRBJ2-1, with 8 bases identical to TRBD2. The V segment lost 2 bases and the J segment 6 bases; nucleotides outside the gene matches: 4. Germline loops: CDR1 SGDLS, CDR2 YYNGEE. The CDR3 spans 14 residues.

The chain has TRBV7-2 and TRBJ2-3; 9 positions match TRBD2. Looked up from germline, CDR1 is SGHTA and CDR2 is FQGNSA. Unmatched junction bases numbered 2, after V lost 0 bases and J lost 4 bases. CDR3 length: 15 residues. CDR3 DNA sequence: TGTGCCAGCAGCTTAGCCGGGACTAGCTCAGATACGCAGTATTTT. Translation gives CASSLAGTSSDTQYF.

This clone was seen more than once but under ten times. J is TRBJ2-2 and V is TRBV6-5; D remains ambiguous. This CDR3 comprises 15 residues. With 6 bases removed from V and 2 bases from J, the gap between germline ends came to 13 bases. Per the germline V gene, CDR1 is MNHEY and CDR2 is SVGAGI. The CDR3 DNA reads TGTGCCAGCAGCCGTCCCGCTCTTAACACCGGGGAGCTGTTTTTT. As protein: CASSRPALNTGELFF.